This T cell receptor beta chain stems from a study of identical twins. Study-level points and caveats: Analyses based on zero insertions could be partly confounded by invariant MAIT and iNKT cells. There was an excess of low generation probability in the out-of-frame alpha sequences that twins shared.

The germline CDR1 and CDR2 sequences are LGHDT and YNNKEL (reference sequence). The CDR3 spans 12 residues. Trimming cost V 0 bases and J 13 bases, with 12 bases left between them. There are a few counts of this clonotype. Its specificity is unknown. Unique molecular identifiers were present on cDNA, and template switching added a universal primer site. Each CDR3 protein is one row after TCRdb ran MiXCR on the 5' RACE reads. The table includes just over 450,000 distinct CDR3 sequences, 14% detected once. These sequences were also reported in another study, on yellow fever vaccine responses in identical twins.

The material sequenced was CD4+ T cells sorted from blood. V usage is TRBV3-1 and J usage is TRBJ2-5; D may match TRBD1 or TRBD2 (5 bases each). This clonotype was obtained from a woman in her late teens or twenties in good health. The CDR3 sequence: CASSQDRGALYF. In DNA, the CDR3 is TGTGCCAGCAGCCAAGATCGGGGCGCACTGTACTTC.